This TCR beta chain is drawn from a study of Ad26.COV2.S vaccination and SARS-CoV-2 variants (dated by TCRdb to about 2021). Looking at the study overall: Vaccine-arm donors came from COV1001, a multicentre, randomized, double-blind, placebo-controlled phase I-IIa trial of Ad26.COV2.S in healthy adults. Ad26.COV2.S was administered intramuscularly at 5 x 10^10 or 1 x 10^11 viral particles, either as a single shot or as two shots given 56 days apart. TCRbeta repertoire sequencing served as the tool for gauging how specific and how broad the SARS-CoV-2-reactive T cell receptors were following Ad26.COV2.S vaccination. The TCR-sequenced set comprised approximately 32 samples: some 20 Ad26.COV2.S vaccine recipients, 5 placebo recipients and 8 SARS-CoV-2 convalescent individuals. Trial participants were randomized into five groups of five: low-dose or high-dose Ad26.COV2.S given once or twice, or placebo on both occasions. Investigators remained blinded to trial group allocation during experiments and outcome assessment. Broader findings and caveats from the paper: Non-spike TCR breadth was comparable between vaccine and placebo recipients, consistent with the vaccine containing only spike. Comparing responses between vaccine doses or regimens was not something the study was powered to do. Substantial breadth of spike-specific CD8+ and CD4+ T cell responses was reported after vaccination. The authors noted that the TCR breadth and depth analyses may have underestimated total T cell responses. Compared with placebo recipients, Ad26.COV2.S recipients showed higher spike-specific TCR breadth (P = 0.0014).

A word on this clone: Its antigen specificity is not known. No per-base quality is available; no much larger clone lies one base away.

TCRbeta CDR3 regions were sequenced with the immunoSEQ Assay. After extraction, genomic DNA underwent amplification by bias-controlled multiplex PCR, followed by high-throughput sequencing. The paper's data handling went like this. Collapsing and filtering of sequences were performed to quantify the absolute abundance of each unique TCRbeta CDR3 region. T cell fraction was estimated by normalizing TCRbeta template counts to usable DNA, which was measured by amplifying reference genes present in all nucleated cells. Repertoire TCRs were annotated as SARS-CoV-2-specific by exact matching of V gene, CDR3 amino acid sequence and J gene to a known reactive TCR set. MIRA supplied the reference SARS-CoV-2 TCR set, which was filtered for enrichment in COVID-19-positive ImmuneCODE repertoires so that public or cross-reactive TCRs were removed. Drawing on the MIRA antigens, annotated TCRs were analysed further at the level of specific ORF or position within ORF. Depth was the summed frequency of annotated unique rearrangements, while breadth was defined as annotated unique rearrangements over total unique productive rearrangements. Two-sided Wilcoxon rank-sum tests were used to compare TCR breadth between groups. The source is immuneACCESS, and TCRdb retained only in-frame sequences with V and J called. Part of the clones is not carried over; for the studies checked, unresolved V genes explain less than half of this, and the remainder is unexplained. Clone size and the V and J calls come from that table; the DNA yielded D and trimming. The sample table lists about 350,000 clones, 75% to 90% of them with a count of one. The ten largest clonotypes hold approximately 12% of the sample.

The CDR3 starts with the cysteine, ends with the phenylalanine, and has 13 residues. CDR3 DNA is the only sequence kept; it has 39 bases, read in frame from the first base. V lost 8 bases and J lost 8 bases; the stretch between them is 13 bases long. The germline V gene (reference sequence) gives CDR1 as LNHDA and CDR2 as SQIVND. Sample treatment or condition, as interpreted from the label and publication: some 20 received Ad26.COV2.S at low or high dose, single or two shots; about 5 received placebo; per-sample allocation not given. Repertoires of vaccine and placebo recipients were sequenced from samples taken on day 63 after the first injection. In Cohort 1b, about two dozen adults aged 18-55 years were enrolled at a single site in Boston, USA, between 29 July and 7 August 2020. Ad26.COV2.S consisted of a replication-incompetent adenovirus type 26 vector by which a prefusion-stabilized SARS-CoV-2 spike protein from the original Wuhan strain was expressed.

The sequencing used peripheral blood, collected in a trial of Ad26.COV2.S vaccine versus placebo. The TCR originated in a person aged 18-60 years who received the Ad26.COV2.S COVID-19 vaccine or a placebo. The sequence is built from TRBV19 and TRBJ1-6; the D gene cannot be resolved reliably. The nucleotide sequence reads TGTGCCAGTGGAGTCCAGGACCATTCACCCCTCCACTTT. Translated, this gives CASGVQDHSPLHF.